This T cell receptor (beta chain) emerged from a study of patients and donors after allogeneic stem cell transplantation. Between the trimmed V and J ends, which lost 4 bases and 0 bases, there was a span of 9 bases. The CDR3 sequence is 13 residues long. From germline, CDR1 is SQVTM and CDR2 ANQGSEA. Each CDR3 protein gets one entry after TCRdb re-called the RT-PCR reads with MiXCR. The sample consists of about a million distinct CDR3 sequences, under 20% of them appearing once. The chain links TRBV29-1 to TRBJ1-1, with D possibly TRBD1 on 5 matching bases. Specimen: blood, either unsorted or a sorted T cell fraction (not recorded which). The source of this sequence is a human donor who was either an allogeneic HSCT recipient or a stem cell or donor lymphocyte infusion donor (not recorded which). It is not recorded whose cells these are; they may come from a transplant donor. CDR3 amino acids: CSVAGVMNTEAFF. The CDR3 region has the DNA TGCAGCGTTGCGGGGGTTATGAACACTGAAGCTTTCTTT.